The TCR beta chain described here comes from a study of T cells in women clearing cervical HPV infection. About the research overall: For cases, blood was sampled a median around 140 days after lesion detection, interquartile range 90 to 200 days.

With respect to this clone: The CDR3 extends 3 residues past the end of the read, so its final part is completed from the germline J gene.

TCR beta CDR3 amplified by multiplex PCR from approximately 1,200 ng genomic DNA. Data came from immunoSEQ multiplex PCR; TCRdb stores just in-frame clones and leaves some out. This sample's clone table lists about 48,000 clones. The CDR3 has 15 residues. J gave up 5 bases and V 5 bases, and 8 bases lay outside the gene matches. Germline values: CDR1 SGHTA, CDR2 FQGNSA. The source is a woman aged 18 to 69 with a cervical HPV16 infection that either progressed to CIN3+ or cleared (not recorded which). The chain links TRBV7-2 to TRBJ2-5; 10 nucleotides align to TRBD2. The material sequenced was blood buffy coat. CDR3 loop: CASSRQRGGQETQYF. Partial CDR3 DNA: TGTGCCAGCAGCCGCCAGCGGGGGGGCCAGGAGACC.